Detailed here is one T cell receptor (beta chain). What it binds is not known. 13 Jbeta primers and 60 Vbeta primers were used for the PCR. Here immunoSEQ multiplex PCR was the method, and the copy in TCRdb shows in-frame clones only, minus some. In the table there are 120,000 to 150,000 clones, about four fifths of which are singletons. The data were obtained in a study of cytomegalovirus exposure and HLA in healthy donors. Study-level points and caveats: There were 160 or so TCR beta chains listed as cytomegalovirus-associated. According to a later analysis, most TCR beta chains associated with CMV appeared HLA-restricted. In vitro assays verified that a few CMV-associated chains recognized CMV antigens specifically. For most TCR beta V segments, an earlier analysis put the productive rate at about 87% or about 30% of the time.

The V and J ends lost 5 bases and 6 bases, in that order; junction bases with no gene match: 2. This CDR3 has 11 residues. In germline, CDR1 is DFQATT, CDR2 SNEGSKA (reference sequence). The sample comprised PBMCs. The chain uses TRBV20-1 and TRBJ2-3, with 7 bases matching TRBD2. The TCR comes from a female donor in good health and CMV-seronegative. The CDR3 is CSALRGDTQYF. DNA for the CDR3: TGCAGTGCTTTGCGGGGGGATACGCAGTATTTT.